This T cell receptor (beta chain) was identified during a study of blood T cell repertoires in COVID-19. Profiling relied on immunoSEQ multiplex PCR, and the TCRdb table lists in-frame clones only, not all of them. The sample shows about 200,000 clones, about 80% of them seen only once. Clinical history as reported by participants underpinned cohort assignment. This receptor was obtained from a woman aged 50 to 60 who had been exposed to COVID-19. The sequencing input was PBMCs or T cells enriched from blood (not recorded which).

The DNA of the CDR3 is TGTGCCAGCAGCCAAGATGGGACAGGGGGCCAGCCCCAGCATTTT. Amino acids: CASSQDGTGGQPQHF. The gene calls are TRBV4-2 and TRBJ1-5; 12 nucleotides agree with TRBD1. The CDR3 is made up of 15 amino acids. Germline-derived CDR1 and CDR2 are LGHNA and YNFKEQ. With V trimmed by 0 bases and J by 7 bases, 1 base remained unmatched.